The entry below gives a single T cell receptor (beta chain) sequence along with its context. Using immunoSEQ multiplex PCR, the repertoire was profiled, and TCRdb retains in-frame clones only, with some absent. The table has some 1.1 million clones, approximately 77% seen once. V was shortened by 3 bases and J by 10 bases, with 7 bases between the two germline ends. Germline lookup yields CDR1 SGHTA and CDR2 FQGNSA. This CDR3 contains 11 residues. This sample was included in a study of shared clonotypes between healthy human individuals. Sequencing was done on a sample of memory CD4+ T cells from PBMCs. Subset denoted: CD45RA-negative fraction. The sequence derives from a man between 18 and 35 years old in good health. Some clones in this sample may be carry-over from other donors' samples. The genes are TRBV7-2 and TRBJ2-1; D not certain. Here the CDR3 reads CASSLDGEQFF. CDR3 in DNA: TGTGCCAGCAGCTTGGATGGCGAGCAGTTCTTC. The whole variable domain, filled in from reference TRBV7-2 and TRBJ2-1, reads GAGVSQSPSNKVTEKGKDVELRCDPISGHTALYWYRQSLGQGLEFLIYFQGNSAPDKSGLPSDRFSAERTGGSVSTLTIQRTQQEDSAVYLCASSLDGEQFFGPGTRLTVL.